Following are 31 T cell receptor beta chains from one sample sequenced in a study of T cells in Graves' hyperthyroidism and ophthalmopathy. The source material, RNA transcripts, was used to amplify TCR beta CDR3 regions. Carried out on the TCR CDR3, a first-round RT-PCR used the HTBI primer set. TCRdb reanalysed the multiplex PCR reads using MiXCR and keeps one entry per CDR3 protein. The sample consists of approximately 870,000 distinct CDR3 sequences, around 39% of them appearing once. The sample comprised blood. These receptors were obtained from a man aged 18 to 35 with Graves' hyperthyroidism.

At least ten counts were recorded for this clonotype. The chain employs TRBV5-1 and TRBJ1-3; a weak D match, TRBD1 (5 bases). The germline V and J ends were trimmed by 7 bases and 0 bases, with 14 bases remaining between them. CDR1 and CDR2 from the germline V gene are SGHRS and YFSETQ. CDR3 length equals 15 residues. In nucleotides, the CDR3 is TGCGCCAGCTTTGACCCAGGGAGCTCTGGAAACACCATATATTTT. It yields the protein CASFDPGSSGNTIYF.

This clonotype was observed a handful of times. The CDR3 spells CASSMSQWETQYF. The DNA of the CDR3 is TGTGCCAGTAGTATGTCACAGTGGGAGACCCAGTACTTC. The rearrangement joins TRBV19 to TRBJ2-5, with D unresolved. CDR1 is LNHDA, CDR2 SQIVND, per germline (reference sequence). V gave up 3 bases and J gave up 5 bases, with 10 bases separating them. This CDR3 is built from 13 residues.

In this sample, this clonotype turned up many times. V usage is TRBV7-9 and J usage is TRBJ2-7; D gene uncertain. The germline CDR1 and CDR2 sequences are SEHNR and FQNEAQ (reference sequence). The CDR3 covers 13 residues. V gave up 5 bases and J gave up 0 bases, with 8 bases separating them. The chain's CDR3 is CASSQDTSYEQYF. The CDR3 region has the DNA TGTGCCAGCAGCCAAGACACCTCCTACGAGCAGTACTTC.

V and J are TRBV7-6 and TRBJ1-2, with D hard to call. V was shortened by 5 bases and J by 9 bases, with 13 bases between the two germline ends. The CDR3 has 12 amino acids. Germline V gives CDR1 SGHVS, CDR2 FNYEAQ. The CDR3 nucleotides read TGTGCCAGCAGCCAAACCCCCTTCAGCTACACCTTC. Its translation: CASSQTPFSYTF.

There are many counts of this clonotype. The chain couples TRBV9 to TRBJ2-7; TRBD2 matches 8 bases. This CDR3 is 13 amino acids long. The germline V gene encodes CDR1 SGDLS and CDR2 YYNGEE. The V segment lost 2 bases and the J segment 3 bases; nucleotides outside the gene matches: 1. The DNA for the CDR3 is TGTGCCAGCAGCGTTAGCGGGAACTACGAGCAGTACTTC. Translation: CASSVSGNYEQYF.

The J gene is TRBJ1-5, the V gene TRBV6-6, with D possibly being TRBD1 (5 bases). Per the germline V gene, CDR1 is MNHNY and CDR2 is SVGAGI (reference sequence). Trimming shortened V by 8 bases and J by 3 bases, and 14 bases separated the two germline ends. The CDR3 loop spans 14 amino acids. CDR3: CASQGEGFNQPQHF. DNA of the CDR3: TGTGCCAGCCAGGGCGAGGGATTCAATCAGCCCCAGCATTTT.

The chain has TRBV20-1 and TRBJ1-6; the D gene is possibly TRBD1 (5 bases). V lost 3 bases and J 7 bases, leaving 10 bases between the germline ends. Per germline, CDR1 DFQATT and CDR2 SNEGSKA (reference sequence). This CDR3 has 13 amino acids. The DNA for the CDR3 is TGCAGTGCTAGGCAGGGTTCCAATTCACCCCTCCACTTT. It is translated as CSARQGSNSPLHF.

This chain connects TRBV6-5 to TRBJ2-5; 10 bases line up with TRBD1. The CDR3 runs 15 residues. CDR1 and CDR2 (germline): MNHEY, SVGAGI. The V and J ends lost 2 bases and 7 bases, in that order; junction bases with no gene match: 7. The DNA for the CDR3 is TGTGCCAGCAGTTACGAGGGACAGGGGAAGGCGACCCAGTACTTC. This encodes CASSYEGQGKATQYF.

This clonotype was observed a few times. The chain joins TRBV4-1 to TRBJ2-7; 11 positions match TRBD1. This CDR3 contains 15 residues. The V and J ends lost 4 bases and 2 bases, in that order; junction bases with no gene match: 4. In germline, CDR1 is MGHRA, CDR2 YSYEKL. In DNA form, the CDR3 reads TGCGCCAGCAGCCGGGGGACAGGGGGAACCTACGAGCAGTACTTC. Translated: CASSRGTGGTYEQYF.

This clonotype was picked up many times. The rearrangement links TRBV6-1 to TRBJ1-2; the D is unclear. Trimming removed 4 bases from V and 2 bases from J, with 8 bases in between. The V gene's germline CDR1 is MNHNS and CDR2 SASEGT. The length of the CDR3 is 13 residues. CDR3 residues: CASSAWTNYGYTF. CDR3 coding DNA: TGTGCCAGCAGTGCCTGGACCAACTATGGCTACACCTTC.

This clonotype was seen at least ten times. This chain uses TRBV10-2 with TRBJ1-5; D may be TRBD1 (5 bases). CDR3 length: 14 residues. Between the trimmed V and J ends, which lost 5 bases and 3 bases, there was a span of 11 bases. Germline V gene data show CDR1 as WSHSY and CDR2 as SAAADI. In nucleotides, the CDR3 is TGCGCCAGCAGTTCGACAGCCCTCAATCAGCCCCAGCATTTT. Residues: CASSSTALNQPQHF.

The chain recombines TRBV19 with TRBJ2-4; D is unresolved. In germline, CDR1 is LNHDA, CDR2 SQIVND (reference sequence). The V gene lost 1 base and the J gene lost 3 bases, with 7 bases spanning the gap. The CDR3 is made up of 14 amino acids. DNA of the CDR3: TGTGCCAGTAGTATAGCTGGGGTCAAAAACATTCAGTACTTC. Its translation: CASSIAGVKNIQYF.

The sample holds a few counts of this clonotype. One end of the junction varies from germline; a read error may be responsible. This chain links TRBV10-3 with TRBJ2-5; maybe TRBD2 (5 bases). Germline CDR1 reads ENHRY; CDR2 reads SYGVKD. The CDR3 is 12 residues long. The CDR3 sequence is CASSAGWETQYF. CDR3 nucleotides: TGTGCCAGCAGTGCGGGTTGGGAGACCCAGTACTTC.

The CDR3 is CASSQARGVETQYF. The CDR3 bases are TGCGCCAGCAGCCAAGCCCGAGGGGTAGAGACCCAGTACTTC. V is TRBV4-1 and J is TRBJ2-5; tentatively, D is TRBD1 or TRBD2 (5 bases each). Germline V CDR1 and CDR2: MGHRA, YSYEKL. V was shortened by 1 base and J by 4 bases, with 10 bases between the two germline ends. The CDR3 has 14 amino acids.

A note on this clonotype: This may arise from a read error, as a much more abundant clone is one base away. This rearrangement joins TRBV5-1 to TRBJ2-6; TRBD1 might be the D (5 bases). The CDR3 is made up of 16 amino acids. The germline CDR1 and CDR2 sequences are SGHRS and YFSETQ. CDR3 DNA sequence: TGCGTCAGCAGCTTGTATTTAGGGGCTGGGGCCAACGTCCTGACTTTC. This codes for CVSSLYLGAGANVLTF.

This clonotype was seen more than once but under ten times. The chain recombines TRBV29-1 with TRBJ2-7; TRBD2 matches at 8 bases. There are 15 residues in the CDR3. CDR1 is SQVTM, CDR2 ANQGSEA, per germline. Losses at the gene ends were 2 bases for V and 1 base for J; bases not matched to a gene: 7. In DNA form, the CDR3 reads TGCAGCGTTGAAATGTGGCGGGAGGTATCCTACGAGCAGTACTTC. It yields the protein CSVEMWREVSYEQYF.

This clonotype was seen repeatedly, ten times or more. The chain links TRBV7-9 to TRBJ1-6; D is undetermined. CDR1 is SEHNR and CDR2 is FQNEAQ in the germline V gene (reference sequence). Trimming removed 5 bases from V and 8 bases from J, with 10 bases in between. The CDR3 consists of 13 residues. The CDR3 nucleotides are TGTGCCAGCAGCCCATCAGGAGATTCACCCCTCCACTTT. Amino acid sequence: CASSPSGDSPLHF.

This clonotype was counted ten times or more. The chain joins TRBV10-3 to TRBJ1-1, with D hard to call. The CDR3 length is 15 residues. CDR1 is ENHRY and CDR2 is SYGVKD in the germline V gene. V lost 2 bases and J lost 0, with 10 bases in between. The CDR3 sequence: CAISESPGMNTEAFF. In DNA, the CDR3 is TGTGCCATCAGTGAGAGTCCGGGGATGAACACTGAAGCTTTCTTT.

The rearrangement links TRBV7-9 to TRBJ2-5, with 10 bases aligning to TRBD1. V lost 1 base to trimming and J lost 9 bases; unmatched junction nucleotides: 14. The CDR3 extends over 17 amino acids. CDR1 is SEHNR, CDR2 FQNEAQ, per germline (reference sequence). The CDR3 bases are TGTGCCAGCAGCTTAGGACTCCGGGACAGGGGTTCTCGGGCCCAGTACTTC. This codes for CASSLGLRDRGSRAQYF.

The table lists this clonotype with many counts. V is TRBV2 and J is TRBJ2-5; maybe TRBD1 (5 bases). CDR1 and CDR2 (germline): SNHLY, FYNNEI. This CDR3 spans 15 amino acids. V was clipped by 5 bases and J by 0 bases, with 13 bases between them. The CDR3 bases are TGTGCCAGCAGTCGAAGACAGTCGTACCAAGAGACCCAGTACTTC. Residues: CASSRRQSYQETQYF. Using reference TRBV2 and TRBJ2-5 for the parts outside the CDR3, the full variable domain is EPEVTQTPSHQVTQMGQEVILRCVPISNHLYFYWYRQILGQKVEFLVSFYNNEISEKSEIFDDQFSVERPDGSNFTLKIRSTKLEDSAMYFCASSRRQSYQETQYFGPGTRLLVL.

J is TRBJ2-7 and V is TRBV5-1; D is perhaps TRBD1 (6 bases). This CDR3 region has 14 residues. V gave up 4 bases and J gave up 6 bases, with 17 bases separating them. Germline lookup yields CDR1 SGHRS and CDR2 YFSETQ. The CDR3 loop reads CASSIIGDTLEQYF. DNA of the CDR3: TGCGCCAGCAGCATTATAGGGGACACCCTCGAGCAGTACTTC.

At least ten counts were recorded for this clonotype. The V gene is TRBV15, the J gene TRBJ1-5; a weak D match, TRBD1 (5 bases). The CDR3 is 15 amino acids. CDR1 is LNHNV, CDR2 YYDKDF, per germline (reference sequence). V lost 5 bases, J lost 5 bases, and 16 bases lay in between. The CDR3 protein is CATSPRRGADQPQHF. Here the CDR3 DNA reads TGTGCCACCAGCCCACGGCGTGGGGCTGATCAGCCCCAGCATTTT.

The count of this clonotype is one. A much larger clone lies a single base off, so this may be a read error. The chain combines TRBV9 with TRBJ1-3; no definite D call. The CDR3 is 15 residues long. Germline V gene data show CDR1 as SGDLS and CDR2 as YYNGEE. Trimming removed 3 bases at V and 2 bases at J, with 12 bases between. CDR3 coding DNA: TGTGCCAGCAGCGAGACGGCCGGCCCTGGAAACACCATATATTTT. Its protein is CASSETAGPGNTIYF.

This chain's CDR3 is CSVVQGDGELFF. CDR3 nucleotide sequence: TGCAGCGTTGTACAGGGAGACGGGGAGCTGTTTTTT. The chain carries TRBV29-1 and TRBJ2-2, with D maybe TRBD1 (6 bases). CDR1 is SQVTM and CDR2 is ANQGSEA in the germline V gene. V shed 4 bases and J shed 7 bases, with 10 bases lying between them. This CDR3 comprises 12 residues.

This clonotype was seen at least ten times. CDR3 sequence (DNA): TGTGCCAGCAGTCCGACAGGGTTTTACGGCTACACCTTC. This translates into CASSPTGFYGYTF. The chain couples TRBV27 to TRBJ1-2, with 7 bases lining up with TRBD1. In germline, CDR1 is MNHEY, CDR2 SMNVEV (reference sequence). J gave up 8 bases and V 5 bases, and 8 bases lay outside the gene matches. This CDR3 comprises 13 residues.

The CDR3 DNA is TGTGCCAGCACCCCGGGCGTCAGGTTTAGTCGGGAAAAACTGTTTTTT. Protein product: CASTPGVRFSREKLFF. The genes are TRBV12-3 or TRBV12-4 and TRBJ1-4; D not certain. The germline V and J ends were trimmed by 7 bases and 8 bases, with 23 bases remaining between them. The length of the CDR3 is 16 residues.

The chain carries TRBV29-1 and TRBJ2-3; 13 positions agree with TRBD2. Per germline, CDR1 SQVTM and CDR2 ANQGSEA. The CDR3 consists of 16 residues. With V trimmed by 5 bases and J by 4 bases, 9 bases remained unmatched. CDR3 sequence (DNA): TGCAGCGTTCTAGGATGGACTAGCGGGGGAGCAGATACGCAGTATTTT. This gives the protein CSVLGWTSGGADTQYF.

The chain combines TRBV14 with TRBJ2-2; D is unresolved. Germline CDR1 and CDR2: SGHDN and FVKESK. The CDR3 is 14 residues long. The germline V and J ends were trimmed by 4 bases and 2 bases, with 8 bases remaining between them. The CDR3 nucleotides read TGTGCCAGCAGCCCGGGTATCAACACCGGGGAGCTGTTTTTT. This codes for CASSPGINTGELFF.

At least ten counts were recorded for this clonotype. J is TRBJ1-1 and V is TRBV24-1; D possibly corresponds to TRBD1 (5 bases). This CDR3 has 13 amino acids. V was pared by 9 bases and J by 5 bases, with 15 bases between. The germline V gene encodes CDR1 KGHDR and CDR2 SFDVKD. This chain's CDR3 is CATRAGFGTEAFF. In DNA, the CDR3 is TGTGCCACCCGTGCAGGGTTCGGGACTGAAGCTTTCTTT.

The J gene is TRBJ1-2, the V gene TRBV10-2; TRBD1 matches 9 bases. CDR3 length equals 15 residues. Germline CDR1 and CDR2: WSHSY and SAAADI. After removal of 8 bases from V and 8 bases from J, the junction contained 15 bases not matched to a gene. The CDR3 reads CASGNRGLPDRGYTF. CDR3 DNA: TGCGCCAGCGGAAACAGGGGGCTTCCGGATAGGGGCTACACCTTC.

In regard to this clonotype: This may be a read error: a much more frequent sequence differs by one nucleotide. The V gene is TRBV4-2, the J gene TRBJ2-7; D is ambiguous. CDR3 length equals 13 residues. Deletions cut 4 bases from V and 7 bases from J, with 14 bases between. Germline V gene sequence: CDR1 LGHNA, CDR2 YNFKEQ. The CDR3 sequence is CASSPQTHREQYF. The CDR3 region has the DNA TGTGCCAGCAGCCCTCAAACGCATCGTGAGCAGTACTTC.